This T cell receptor beta chain was recorded in a study of blood T cell repertoires in COVID-19. Trimming pared 1 base from V and 3 bases from J, leaving 22 bases between. Germline V gives CDR1 MNHEY, CDR2 SMNVEV (reference sequence). The CDR3 has 19 residues. Only in-frame clones appear in the TCRdb table, and some are missing; sequencing was by immunoSEQ multiplex PCR. The repertoire includes more than 85,000 clones, roughly 80% of them detected once, and roughly a fifth sits in the top ten. Sample: peripheral blood. The J gene is TRBJ1-5, the V gene TRBV27, with a tentative D call TRBD1 (5 bases). The receptor was derived from a woman in her sixties or seventies with acute or convalescent COVID-19. For the CDR3, the DNA is TGTGCCAGCAGTTTATGGGGTCGGGGGAGGAGTGAGTTCAATCAGCCCCAGCATTTT. Translation gives CASSLWGRGRSEFNQPQHF.